This T cell receptor (beta chain) came from a study of CD8 T cells in Susac syndrome. On the study more broadly: When blood was collected, patients with Susac syndrome were therapy-naive, were taking corticosteroids, or were receiving intravenous immunoglobulin alone.

The CDR3 length is 15 residues. Germline-derived CDR1 and CDR2 are MGHDK and SYGVNS. The V and J ends lost 5 bases and 5 bases, in that order; junction bases with no gene match: 4. RNA totalling roughly 0.5 to 1 ug underwent reverse transcription with random hexamers. TCRdb re-called the immunoSEQ multiplex PCR reads through MiXCR, storing one row per CDR3 protein. The sample shows about 100,000 distinct CDR3 sequences, about 95% of them seen only once. What was sequenced was CD8+ T cells from PBMCs. This sequence joins TRBV25-1 and TRBJ2-5; 14 bases are shared with TRBD2. This sequence originates from a human donor with Susac syndrome. The CDR3 region is CASSWGLAGVETQYF. CDR3 DNA: TGTGCCAGCAGTTGGGGACTAGCGGGAGTGGAGACCCAGTACTTC.